Given below is one T cell receptor (beta chain) in context. No antigen is known for it. Collection occurred without any documented infections or immune events in donors. This entry comes from a study of identifying expanded T cells in peripheral blood. The method was immunoSEQ multiplex PCR; TCRdb's version includes in-frame clones alone and lacks a portion of them. The repertoire holds about 80,000 clones, 88% seen once, with 19% in the top ten. Germline V gives CDR1 SNHLY, CDR2 FYNNEI. Trimming pared 2 bases from V and 0 bases from J, leaving 2 bases between. The CDR3 consists of 13 residues. General observations from the study: Across healthy donors, higher total template counts meant significantly greater approximately two-week count variance. Over two and four weeks, about 15 and 19 clones changed, versus approximately 1.2 between replicates.

The rearrangement joins TRBV2 to TRBJ1-5, with no clear D. The specimen was blood. The source of this sequence is a person aged 18 to 69 in good health. The CDR3 spells CASSERSNQPQHF. The CDR3 nucleotides read TGTGCCAGCAGTGAACGTAGCAATCAGCCCCAGCATTTT.